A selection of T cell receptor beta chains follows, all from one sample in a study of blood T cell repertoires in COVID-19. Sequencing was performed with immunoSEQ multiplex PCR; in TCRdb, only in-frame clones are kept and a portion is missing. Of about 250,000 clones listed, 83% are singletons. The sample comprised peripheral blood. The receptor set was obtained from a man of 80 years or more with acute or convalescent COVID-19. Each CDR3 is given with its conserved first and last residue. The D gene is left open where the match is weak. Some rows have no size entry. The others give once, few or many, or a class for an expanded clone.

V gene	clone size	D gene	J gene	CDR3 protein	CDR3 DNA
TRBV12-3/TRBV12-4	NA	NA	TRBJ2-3	CASRGVGADTQYF	TGTGCCAGCCGGGGGGTGGGGGCGGATACGCAGTATTTT
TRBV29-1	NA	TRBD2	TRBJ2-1	CSLALAGGPVEQFF	TGCAGCTTGGCCCTAGCGGGAGGGCCGGTTGAGCAGTTCTTC
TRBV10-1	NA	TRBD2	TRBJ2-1	CASSETSGPYNEQFF	TGCGCCAGCAGTGAGACTAGCGGGCCCTACAATGAGCAGTTCTTC
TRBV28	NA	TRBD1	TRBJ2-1	CASSLTGGRNEQFF	TGTGCCAGCAGCCTGACAGGGGGTCGAAATGAGCAGTTCTTC
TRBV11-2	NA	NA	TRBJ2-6	CASSLEPPGARYSGANVLTF	TGTGCCAGCAGCTTAGAGCCCCCTGGAGCGCGGTACTCTGGGGCCAACGTCCTGACTTTC
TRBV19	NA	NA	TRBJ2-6	CASSATRVETGANVLTF	TGTGCCAGTAGTGCGACGAGGGTTGAGACTGGGGCCAACGTCCTGACTTTC
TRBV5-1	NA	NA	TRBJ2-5	CASSLYRQQEAQYF	TGCGCCAGCAGCTTGTATCGACAGCAAGAGGCCCAGTACTTC
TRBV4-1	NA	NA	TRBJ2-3	CASSRGADREADTQYF	TGCGCCAGCAGCCGGGGCGCTGACAGGGAGGCGGATACGCAGTATTTT
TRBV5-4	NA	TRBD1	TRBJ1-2	CASSSRQGADYGYTF	TGTGCCAGCAGCTCCCGACAGGGGGCTGACTATGGCTACACCTTC
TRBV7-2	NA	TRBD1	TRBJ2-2	CASSQDTGVGGELFF	TGTGCCAGCAGCCAGGATACAGGGGTAGGCGGGGAGCTGTTTTTT
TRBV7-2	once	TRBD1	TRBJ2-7	CASSLILGGRSYEQYF	TGTGCCAGCAGCTTAATTTTAGGGGGCCGGTCCTACGAGCAGTACTTC
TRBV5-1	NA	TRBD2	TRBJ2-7	CASSPQLAGGRDEQYF	TGCGCCAGCAGCCCTCAACTAGCGGGAGGGCGCGACGAGCAGTACTTC
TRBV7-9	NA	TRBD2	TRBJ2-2	CASSPAGGPNTGELFF	TGTGCCAGCAGCCCCGCGGGAGGGCCTAACACCGGGGAGCTGTTTTTT
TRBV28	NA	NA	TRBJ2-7	CASSPVSVSYEQYF	TGTGCCAGCAGTCCCGTTTCGGTGTCCTACGAGCAGTACTTC
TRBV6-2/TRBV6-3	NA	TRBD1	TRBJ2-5	CASSRGTGGTQETQYF	TGTGCCAGCAGCAGAGGGACAGGGGGGACCCAAGAGACCCAGTACTTC
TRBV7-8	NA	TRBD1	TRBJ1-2	CASSLRTETRGHGYTF	TGTGCCAGCAGCCTAAGAACAGAAACAAGGGGGCATGGCTACACCTTC
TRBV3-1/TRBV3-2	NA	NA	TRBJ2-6	CASSQGRGGTGANVLTF	TGTGCCAGCAGCCAAGGAAGGGGGGGCACTGGGGCCAACGTCCTGACTTTC
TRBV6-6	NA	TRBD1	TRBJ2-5	CASSPGTGLGKTQYF	TGTGCCAGCAGCCCCGGGACAGGGTTGGGAAAGACCCAGTACTTC
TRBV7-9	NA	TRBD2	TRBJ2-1	CASSSAGGGGEQFF	TGTGCCAGCAGCTCCGCCGGGGGGGGTGGTGAGCAGTTCTTC
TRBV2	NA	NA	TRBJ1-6	CASSSRGVPILGNSPLHF	TGTGCCAGCAGTAGCCGGGGGGTCCCCATTTTAGGGAATTCACCCCTCCACTTT
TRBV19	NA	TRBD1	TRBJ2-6	CASSNRGPGANVLTF	TGTGCCAGTAGTAACAGGGGGCCTGGGGCCAACGTCCTGACTTTC
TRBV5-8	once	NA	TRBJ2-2	CASSLGLYTGELFF	TGTGCCAGCAGCTTAGGACTATACACCGGGGAGCTGTTTTTT
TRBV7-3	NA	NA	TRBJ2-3	CASSLRGYGGMGPDTQYF	TGTGCCAGCAGCTTACGGGGGTATGGCGGGATGGGCCCAGATACGCAGTATTTT
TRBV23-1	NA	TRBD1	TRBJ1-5	CASIPWTGESNQPQHF	TGCGCCAGCATCCCATGGACAGGGGAGAGCAATCAGCCCCAGCATTTT
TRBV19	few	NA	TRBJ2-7	CASSTLAGNSLYEQYF	TGTGCCAGTAGTACCCTCGCAGGGAACAGCCTCTACGAGCAGTACTTC
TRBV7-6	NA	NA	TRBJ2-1	CASSLRSPPVYNEQFF	TGTGCCAGCAGCTTACGTTCCCCGCCAGTATACAATGAGCAGTTCTTC
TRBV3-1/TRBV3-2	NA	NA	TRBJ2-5	CASSSSQIAASGETQYF	TGTGCCAGCAGCTCTTCCCAGATAGCTGCGTCCGGAGAGACCCAGTACTTC
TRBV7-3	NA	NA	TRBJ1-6	CASSLNILSPLHF	TGTGCCAGCAGCTTAAATATCCTGTCACCCCTCCACTTT
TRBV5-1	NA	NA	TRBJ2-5	CASSLGGLQETQYF	TGCGCCAGCAGCTTGGGCGGGCTGCAAGAGACCCAGTACTTC
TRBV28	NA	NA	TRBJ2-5	CASSFRGETQYF	TGTGCCAGCAGTTTTCGAGGGGAGACCCAGTACTTC